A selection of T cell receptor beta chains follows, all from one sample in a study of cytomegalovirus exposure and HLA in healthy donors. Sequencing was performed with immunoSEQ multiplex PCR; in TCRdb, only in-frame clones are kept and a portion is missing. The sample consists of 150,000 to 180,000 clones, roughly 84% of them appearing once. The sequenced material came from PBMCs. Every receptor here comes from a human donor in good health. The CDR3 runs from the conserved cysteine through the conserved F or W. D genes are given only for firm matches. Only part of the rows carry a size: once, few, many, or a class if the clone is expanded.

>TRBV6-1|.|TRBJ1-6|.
CASNPKGNSPLHF
TGTGCCAGCAACCCTAAGGGGAATTCACCCCTCCACTTT
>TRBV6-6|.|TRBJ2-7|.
CASSYAGVPKDYEQYF
TGTGCCAGCAGTTACGCGGGCGTACCAAAAGACTACGAGCAGTACTTC
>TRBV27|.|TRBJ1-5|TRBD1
CASSRQGPGPQHF
TGTGCCAGCAGTCGACAGGGCCCCGGGCCCCAGCATTTT
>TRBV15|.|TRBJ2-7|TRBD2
CATSRLAGGYEQYF
TGTGCCACCAGCAGGCTAGCGGGAGGATACGAGCAGTACTTC
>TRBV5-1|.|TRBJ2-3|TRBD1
CASSFDRGDTQYF
TGCGCCAGCAGCTTCGACAGGGGGGATACGCAGTATTTT
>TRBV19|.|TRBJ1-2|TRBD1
CASSLGQGPYYGYTF
TGTGCCAGTAGCCTGGGACAGGGACCTTACTATGGCTACACCTTC
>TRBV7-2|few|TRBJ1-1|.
CASSPRGSTDPKAFF
TGTGCCAGCAGCCCCCGGGGGTCGACAGACCCCAAAGCTTTCTTT
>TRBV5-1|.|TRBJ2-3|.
CASSRLTGDTQYF
TGCGCCAGCAGCCGACTCACTGGTGATACGCAGTATTTT
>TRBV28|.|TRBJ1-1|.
CASSLGRFGTEAFF
TGTGCCAGCAGTTTAGGCCGATTTGGCACTGAAGCTTTCTTT
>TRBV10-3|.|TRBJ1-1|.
CAISDSGLSTEAFF
TGTGCCATCAGTGATTCGGGACTTTCCACTGAAGCTTTCTTT
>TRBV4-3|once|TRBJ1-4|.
CASSQDSGRYEKLFF
TGCGCCAGCAGCCAAGATTCTGGGAGGTATGAAAAACTGTTTTTT
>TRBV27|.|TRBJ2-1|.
CASSFGTLPYNEQFF
TGTGCCAGCAGTTTCGGGACTCTGCCCTACAATGAGCAGTTCTTC
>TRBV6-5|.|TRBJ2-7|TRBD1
CASSRDSLAYEQYF
TGTGCCAGTAGTAGGGACAGCCTTGCCTACGAGCAGTACTTC
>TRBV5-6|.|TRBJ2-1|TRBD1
CASSPWAGDSHNEQFF
TGTGCCAGCAGCCCTTGGGCCGGGGACAGCCACAATGAGCAGTTCTTC
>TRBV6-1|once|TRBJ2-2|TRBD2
CASPLAGVENGELFF
TGTGCCAGCCCCCTAGCGGGAGTCGAGAACGGGGAGCTGTTTTTT
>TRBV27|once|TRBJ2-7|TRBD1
CASSRDRGREQYF
TGTGCCAGCAGTCGGGACAGGGGTCGCGAGCAGTACTTC
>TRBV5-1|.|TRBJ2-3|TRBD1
CASSWGPTGITDTQYF
TGCGCCAGCAGCTGGGGTCCGACAGGGATCACAGATACGCAGTATTTT
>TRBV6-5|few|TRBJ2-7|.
CASWVGGGYEQYF
TGTGCCAGCTGGGTAGGAGGAGGCTACGAGCAGTACTTC
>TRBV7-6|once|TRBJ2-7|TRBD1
CASTGGPSYEQYF
TGTGCCAGCACAGGGGGCCCATCGTACGAGCAGTACTTC
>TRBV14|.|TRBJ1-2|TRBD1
CASSTTGQSVNGYTF
TGTGCCAGCAGCACCACGGGACAGTCTGTGAATGGCTACACCTTC
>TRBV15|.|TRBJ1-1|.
CATSRGPKNTEAFF
TGTGCCACCAGCAGAGGGCCCAAGAACACTGAAGCTTTCTTT
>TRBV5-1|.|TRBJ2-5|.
CASSLLFQGETQYF
TGCGCCAGCAGCTTGCTCTTCCAGGGGGAGACCCAGTACTTC
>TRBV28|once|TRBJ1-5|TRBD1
CASRTGTVSQPQHF
TGTGCCAGCAGAACCGGGACAGTGAGTCAGCCCCAGCATTTT
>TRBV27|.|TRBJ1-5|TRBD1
CASSLLGQGGNQPQHF
TGTGCCAGCAGTTTATTAGGACAGGGGGGGAATCAGCCCCAGCATTTT
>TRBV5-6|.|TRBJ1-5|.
CASSLGVSAGFSEHF
TGTGCCAGCAGCTTGGGCGTTTCGGCAGGGTTTTCCGAGCATTTT
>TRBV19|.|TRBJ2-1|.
CASRIGGGNEQFF
TGTGCCAGTCGAATTGGGGGAGGCAATGAGCAGTTCTTC
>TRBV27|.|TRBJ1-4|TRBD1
CASSSKPGQRNEFGEKLFF
TGTGCCAGCAGTTCGAAACCGGGACAGAGGAATGAGTTTGGTGAAAAACTGTTTTTT
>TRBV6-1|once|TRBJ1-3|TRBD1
CASGYLPDRANTIYF
TGTGCCAGCGGATATCTACCGGACAGGGCAAACACCATATATTTT
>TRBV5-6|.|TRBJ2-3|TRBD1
CASSSGTGFWDTQYF
TGTGCCAGCAGCTCCGGGACAGGATTTTGGGATACGCAGTATTTT
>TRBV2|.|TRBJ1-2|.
CASRPPGAYYGYTF
TGTGCCAGCAGGCCCCCAGGGGCTTACTATGGCTACACCTTC
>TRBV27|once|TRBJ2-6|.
CASSSYGVGTWANVLTF
TGTGCCAGCAGTTCCTACGGGGTGGGAACTTGGGCCAACGTCCTGACTTTC
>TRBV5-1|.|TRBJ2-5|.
CASSLEGRETQYF
TGCGCCAGCAGCTTGGAAGGGAGAGAGACCCAGTACTTC
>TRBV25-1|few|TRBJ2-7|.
CASSGPRRTEYEQYF
TGTGCCAGCAGTGGACCGCGAAGGACAGAGTACGAGCAGTACTTC
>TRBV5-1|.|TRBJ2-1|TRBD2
CASSTGPSGRAFDEQFF
TGCGCCAGCAGCACAGGACCTAGCGGGAGGGCCTTCGATGAGCAGTTCTTC